Below are 27 T cell receptor beta chains sequenced from a single sample in a study of cytomegalovirus exposure and HLA in healthy donors. Researchers ran the PCR with 60 Vbeta and 13 Jbeta primers. Measured with immunoSEQ multiplex PCR; TCRdb has only the in-frame clones, and not every one. Here the sample spans over 90,000 clones, 73% being singletons. Input material: PBMCs. The receptors were gathered from a man in his forties in good health and CMV-seronegative.

This clone was observed a few times. The rearrangement links TRBV2 to TRBJ2-5, with a weak D call TRBD2 (6 bases). Trimming cost V 6 bases and J 5 bases, with 13 bases left between them. Germline lookup yields CDR1 SNHLY and CDR2 FYNNEI. The CDR3 consists of 13 residues. The CDR3 DNA sequence: TGTGCCAGCAGAAGGTCCGCGGGGGAGACCCAGTACTTC. The encoded protein is CASRRSAGETQYF.

V is TRBV5-1 and J is TRBJ2-5; 8 positions match TRBD1. The J call may be incorrect, as the DNA end agrees better with TRBJ2-7. The CDR3 runs to 15 residues. Germline values: CDR1 SGHRS, CDR2 YFSETQ. The CDR3 DNA reads TGCGCCAGCAGCTTGGGGACAGGGCCTGTCTACGAGCAGTACTTC. It codes for CASSLGTGPVYEQYF.

CDR3 bases: TGTGCCAGCAGTGAAGCTTTTGGGCCCCGGAGGGAGCTGTTTTTT. It specifies CASSEAFGPRRELFF. V is TRBV6-1 and J is TRBJ2-2; D ambiguous. Trimming removed 0 bases from V and 9 bases from J, with 14 bases in between. CDR3 length equals 15 residues. Germline loops: CDR1 MNHNS, CDR2 SASEGT.

This sequence joins TRBV6-4 and TRBJ1-1; D call uncertain. The CDR3 extends over 13 amino acids. Trimming shortened V by 4 bases and J by 5 bases, and 11 bases separated the two germline ends. The germline gives CDR1 MRHNA, CDR2 SNTAGT. The CDR3 here is CASSARIGTEAFF. The CDR3 coding sequence is TGTGCCAGCAGTGCGCGGATTGGTACTGAAGCTTTCTTT.

The chain links TRBV4-3 to TRBJ1-1, with a possible D match to TRBD1 (6 bases). Trimming cost V 5 bases and J 4 bases, with 20 bases left between them. CDR3 length: 16 residues. Germline CDR1 reads LGHNA; CDR2 reads YSLEER. The chain's CDR3 is CASSDPGTIGSTEAFF. CDR3 bases: TGCGCCAGCAGCGACCCTGGGACAATAGGTAGCACTGAAGCTTTCTTT.

The chain uses TRBV5-1 and TRBJ2-4, with TRBD1 as a possible D gene (6 bases). There are 14 residues in the CDR3. Germline values: CDR1 SGHRS, CDR2 YFSETQ. Trimming removed 0 bases at V and 5 bases at J, with 9 bases between. CDR3: CASSLGGLENIQYF. The CDR3 DNA reads as TGCGCCAGCAGCTTGGGGGGGCTCGAAAACATTCAGTACTTC. Full variable domain (remainder filled in from reference TRBV5-1 and TRBJ2-4): KAGVTQTPRYLIKTRGQQVTLSCSPISGHRSVSWYQQTPGQGLQFLFEYFSETQRNKGNFPGRFSGRQFSNSRSEMNVSTLELGDSALYLCASSLGGLENIQYFGAGTRLSVL.

The chain couples TRBV27 to TRBJ2-3; D not certain. V lost 6 bases and J lost 6, with 25 bases in between. The germline gives CDR1 MNHEY, CDR2 SMNVEV (reference sequence). The CDR3 is 17 amino acids. DNA of the CDR3: TGTGCCAGCAGCAAAAACAGACGGAACCCGCTGGGCGATACGCAGTATTTT. It translates to CASSKNRRNPLGDTQYF.

The chain employs TRBV7-9 and TRBJ1-2; 9 bases are a match to TRBD1. Per germline, CDR1 SEHNR and CDR2 FQNEAQ (reference sequence). CDR3 length: 13 amino acids. Trimming at V came to 3 bases and at J to 8 bases, leaving 4 bases not matched to a gene. The CDR3 here is CASSFGTGWGYTF. In DNA form, the CDR3 reads TGTGCCAGCAGCTTTGGGACAGGGTGGGGCTACACCTTC.

The CDR3 nucleotides are TGTGCCAGTGACCCCGGGACAGGGGTCTACAATGAGCAGTTCTTC. Encoded protein: CASDPGTGVYNEQFF. V is TRBV19 and J is TRBJ2-1; 10 nucleotides align to TRBD1. The CDR3 runs to 15 residues. The J segment lost 3 bases and the V segment lost 8 bases, leaving 7 bases of the junction unmatched. From germline, CDR1 is LNHDA and CDR2 SQIVND (reference sequence).

V is TRBV7-2 and J is TRBJ2-7, with 7 bases lining up with TRBD2. There are 14 residues in the CDR3. Germline V gene lookup returns CDR1 SGHTA and CDR2 FQGNSA. After removal of 7 bases from V and 3 bases from J, the junction contained 9 bases not matched to a gene. Here the CDR3 reads CASTLVGGSYEQYF. The CDR3 nucleotides are TGTGCCAGCACTCTTGTCGGGGGGAGCTACGAGCAGTACTTC.

This chain joins TRBV7-2 and TRBJ2-4; TRBD2 matches at 8 bases. The CDR3 is made up of 15 amino acids. Germline V CDR1 and CDR2: SGHTA, FQGNSA. V shed 5 bases, J shed 6 bases, and the junction held 9 bases outside the gene matches. The CDR3 nucleotides read TGTGCCAGCAGCCTCCCGGGGGGGATCGTAAACATTCAGTACTTC. Translated, it gives CASSLPGGIVNIQYF.

The CDR3 region is CASSEGLTRYEQYF. The CDR3 DNA is TGTGCCAGCAGCGAAGGACTAACGAGATACGAGCAGTACTTC. This chain uses TRBV9 with TRBJ2-7; possible D gene TRBD2, 6 bases. Germline V gene data show CDR1 as SGDLS and CDR2 as YYNGEE. Between the trimmed V and J ends, which lost 3 bases and 4 bases, there was a span of 14 bases. There are 14 residues in the CDR3.

The gene calls are TRBV2 and TRBJ2-1, with TRBD1 matching 8 bases. Germline assignment: CDR1 SNHLY and CDR2 FYNNEI. Trimming cost V 9 bases and J 1 base; bases outside gene matches: 8. The CDR3 sequence is 15 residues long. The chain's CDR3 is CASTLTGASYNEQFF. CDR3 in DNA: TGTGCCAGTACCTTGACAGGGGCATCCTACAATGAGCAGTTCTTC.

The CDR3 loop is CASSEGLFDGYTF. The CDR3 DNA is TGTGCCAGCAGCGAGGGACTTTTTGATGGCTACACCTTC. The rearrangement links TRBV2 to TRBJ1-2; maybe TRBD1 (5 bases). The V gene's germline CDR1 is SNHLY and CDR2 FYNNEI. This CDR3 spans 13 amino acids. V was cut by 6 bases and J by 6 bases, with 14 bases left in between.

This clone showed up just a few times. This chain joins TRBV6-5 and TRBJ2-1; 12 nucleotides align to TRBD2. The CDR3 contains 14 residues. V gave up 6 bases and J gave up 8 bases; unmatched junction bases: 5. The V gene's germline CDR1 is MNHEY and CDR2 SVGAGI. The CDR3 protein is CASRALAGGYEQFF. The CDR3, as DNA: TGTGCCAGCAGAGCTCTAGCGGGGGGGTATGAGCAGTTCTTC.

Here the CDR3 DNA reads TGTGCCAGCAGCTTGTCGGGGTACGAGCAGTACTTC. Residues: CASSLSGYEQYF. V gene TRBV5-8 combines with J gene TRBJ2-7; D perhaps matches TRBD2 (5 bases). There are 12 residues in the CDR3. Trimming left V 1 base short and J 4 bases short, with 6 bases between. CDR1 is SGHTS, CDR2 YDEGEE, per germline. Looking up the rest from reference TRBV5-8 and TRBJ2-7 gives the full variable domain: EAGVTQSPTHLIKTRGQQATLRCSPISGHTSVYWYQQALGLGLQFLLWYDEGEERNRGNFPPRFSGRQFPNYSSELNVNALELEDSALYLCASSLSGYEQYFGPGTRLTVT.

This chain joins TRBV13 and TRBJ2-3; 12 nucleotides align to TRBD2. Germline CDR1 PRHDT, CDR2 FYEKMQ (reference sequence). The CDR3 covers 17 residues. V shed 0 bases, J shed 2 bases, and the junction held 3 bases outside the gene matches. The CDR3 here is CASSLGGLAGITDTQYF. The CDR3 nucleotides are TGTGCCAGCAGCTTAGGTGGACTAGCGGGAATCACAGATACGCAGTATTTT.

The chain employs TRBV5-6 and TRBJ2-5; TRBD2 matches at 8 bases. The V gene end was trimmed by 4 bases and the J gene end by 4 bases; junction bases not matched to a gene: 6. The CDR3 runs to 14 residues. Germline CDR1 is SGHDT and CDR2 is YYEEEE. The CDR3 DNA reads as TGTGCCAGCAGCACGACTAGCGCTCGAGAGACCCAGTACTTC. Amino acids: CASSTTSARETQYF.

V usage is TRBV6-4 and J usage is TRBJ2-3, with D unresolved. V dropped 2 bases and J dropped 3 bases, with 6 bases sitting between them. The CDR3 is 13 residues long. The germline V gene encodes CDR1 MRHNA and CDR2 SNTAGT. CDR3 sequence reads: CASSDELTDTQYF. Here the CDR3 DNA reads TGTGCCAGCAGTGACGAGTTGACAGATACGCAGTATTTT.

The chain recombines TRBV18 with TRBJ2-7; 7 positions match TRBD1. The germline V gene encodes CDR1 KGHSH and CDR2 LQKENI. V lost 3 bases and J lost 0; bases outside the gene matches: 5. CDR3 length: 15 amino acids. CDR3 sequence reads: CASSPLQGDSYEQYF. CDR3 sequence (DNA): TGTGCCAGCTCACCGCTCCAGGGGGACTCCTACGAGCAGTACTTC. Full variable domain (missing parts from reference TRBV18 and TRBJ2-7): NAGVMQNPRHLVRRRGQEARLRCSPMKGHSHVYWYRQLPEEGLKFMVYLQKENIIDESGMPKERFSAEFPKEGPSILRIQQVVRGDSAAYFCASSPLQGDSYEQYFGPGTRLTVT.

J is TRBJ1-2 and V is TRBV25-1, with 9 bases fitting TRBD1. The trim removed 7 bases at V and 4 bases at J, leaving 13 bases unmatched. The germline CDR1 and CDR2 sequences are MGHDK and SYGVNS. This CDR3 is 16 amino acids long. CDR3 sequence reads: CASTTGTGKRTYGYTF. The CDR3 DNA follows: TGTGCCAGCACTACAGGGACAGGGAAGAGGACCTATGGCTACACCTTC.

The rearrangement uses TRBV7-2 and TRBJ1-2; weak D call: TRBD1 (5 bases). V was trimmed by 1 base and J by 4 bases, leaving 10 bases between them. CDR1 is SGHTA and CDR2 is FQGNSA in the germline V gene. This CDR3 has 14 amino acids. CDR3 DNA: TGTGCCAGCAGCTTAGGGACACGGATCTATGGCTACACCTTC. Translation gives CASSLGTRIYGYTF.

The chain uses TRBV7-9 and TRBJ1-5, with D perhaps TRBD1 (5 bases). The CDR3 runs 15 residues. The germline CDR1 and CDR2 sequences are SEHNR and FQNEAQ (reference sequence). Trimming cost V 4 bases and J 2 bases, with 12 bases left between them. CDR3 sequence (DNA): TGTGCCAGCAGCTCCGACAGATATGGCAATCAGCCCCAGCATTTT. It codes for CASSSDRYGNQPQHF.

This clone came up a few times. The chain is built from TRBV7-8 and TRBJ2-7; perhaps TRBD1 as D (5 bases). Germline V lookup: CDR1 SGHVS, CDR2 FQNEAQ. This CDR3 region has 14 residues. Between the trimmed V and J ends, which lost 5 bases and 1 base, there was a span of 12 bases. The CDR3: CASSQDSLSYEQYF. In DNA, the CDR3 is TGTGCCAGCAGCCAAGACAGTTTATCCTACGAGCAGTACTTC.

This clone showed up just once. The CDR3 does not close with the conserved phenylalanine or tryptophan, likely indicating a read error. Because the CDR3's place on the DNA is in doubt, the DNA is left out and the CDR3 is given as listed by TCRdb. The gene calls are TRBV30 and TRBJ1-1; TRBD1 reflects the table's D call only, with no check against the DNA. Germline V gene data show CDR1 as GTSNPN and CDR2 as SVGIG (reference sequence). The CDR3 extends over 13 residues, inclusive of both ends. The CDR3 is CAWGRDINTEALV.

This chain connects TRBV18 to TRBJ2-7; 7 bases fit TRBD1. The V segment lost 6 bases and the J segment 6 bases; nucleotides outside the gene matches: 11. The CDR3 length is 14 residues. The germline gives CDR1 KGHSH, CDR2 LQKENI. The CDR3 region has the DNA TGTGCCAGCTCGCACGACAGGGCGCTCTCCGAGCAGTACTTC. Protein sequence: CASSHDRALSEQYF.

In nucleotides, the CDR3 is TGTGCCATCAGTCCGGGACAGGGGAGAATATACGAGCAGTACTTC. This translates into CAISPGQGRIYEQYF. This chain joins TRBV10-3 and TRBJ2-7, with 10 bases that match TRBD1. Germline assignment: CDR1 ENHRY and CDR2 SYGVKD. The CDR3 consists of 15 residues. Trimming took 5 bases from V and 4 from J; bases not matched to a gene: 8.